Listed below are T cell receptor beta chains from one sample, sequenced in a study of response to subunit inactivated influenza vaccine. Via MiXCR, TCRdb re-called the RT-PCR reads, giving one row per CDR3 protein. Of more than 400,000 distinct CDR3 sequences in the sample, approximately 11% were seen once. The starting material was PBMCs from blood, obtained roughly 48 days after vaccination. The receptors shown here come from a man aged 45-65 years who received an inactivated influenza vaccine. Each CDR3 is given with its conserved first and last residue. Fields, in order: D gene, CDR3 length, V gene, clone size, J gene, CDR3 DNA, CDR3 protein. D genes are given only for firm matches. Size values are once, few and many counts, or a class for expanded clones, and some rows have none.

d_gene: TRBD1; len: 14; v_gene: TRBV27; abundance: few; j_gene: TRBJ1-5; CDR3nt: TGTGCCAGCAGTTTTAGGGGGCAAAATCAGCCCCAGCATTTT; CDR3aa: CASSFRGQNQPQHF
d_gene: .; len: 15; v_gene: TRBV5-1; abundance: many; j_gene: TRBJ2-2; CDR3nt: TGCGCCAGCAACTCCTTTACAGGGAACACCGGGGAGCTGTTTTTT; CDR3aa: CASNSFTGNTGELFF
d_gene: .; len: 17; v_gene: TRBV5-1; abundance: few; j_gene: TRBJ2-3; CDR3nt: TGCGCCAGCAGCCATAGGACGGGGGGCTTTTTCACAGATACGCAGTATTTT; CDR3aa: CASSHRTGGFFTDTQYF
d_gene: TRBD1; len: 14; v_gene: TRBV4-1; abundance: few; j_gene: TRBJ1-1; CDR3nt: TGCGCCAGCAGCCAAGACAGGGGGCGGCCTGAAGCTTTCTTT; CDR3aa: CASSQDRGRPEAFF
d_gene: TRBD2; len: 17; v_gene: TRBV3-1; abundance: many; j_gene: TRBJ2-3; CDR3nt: TGTGCCAGCAGCTATACAAGTGCGGGGGGCGGCACAGATACGCAGTATTTT; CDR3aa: CASSYTSAGGGTDTQYF
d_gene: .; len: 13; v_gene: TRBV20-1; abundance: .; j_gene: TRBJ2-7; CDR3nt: TGCAGTGCTACCCGCGGAGGAGGCTACGAGCAGTACTTC; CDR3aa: CSATRGGGYEQYF
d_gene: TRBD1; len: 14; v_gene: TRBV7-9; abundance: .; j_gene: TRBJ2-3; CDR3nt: TGTGCCAGCGGTCGGACAGGTCGGACAGATACGCAGTATTTT; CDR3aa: CASGRTGRTDTQYF
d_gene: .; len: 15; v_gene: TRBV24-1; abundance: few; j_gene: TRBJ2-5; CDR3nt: TGTGCCACCAGTGATCTCCGACTAGGCCAAGAGACCCAGTACTTC; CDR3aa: CATSDLRLGQETQYF
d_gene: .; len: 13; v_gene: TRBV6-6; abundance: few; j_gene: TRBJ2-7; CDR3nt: TGTGCCAGCAGGCCCGATCCGACCTACGAGCAGTACTTC; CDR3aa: CASRPDPTYEQYF
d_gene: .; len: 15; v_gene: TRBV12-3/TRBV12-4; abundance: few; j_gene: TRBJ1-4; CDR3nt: TGTGCCAGCAGTTACAAAGGAGGGGGGGTTGAAAAACTGTTTTTT; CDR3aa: CASSYKGGGVEKLFF
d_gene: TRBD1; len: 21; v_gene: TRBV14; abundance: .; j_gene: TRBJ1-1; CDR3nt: TGTGCCAGCAGGTTTAAATTGGACAGGGATCGAATATTCCTACATAACACTGAAGCTTTCTTT; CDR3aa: CASRFKLDRDRIFLHNTEAFF
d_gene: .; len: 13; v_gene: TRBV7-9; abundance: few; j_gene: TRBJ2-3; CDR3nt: TGTGCCAGCAGCTTAGGAGGGAATGGGGCGCAGTATTTT; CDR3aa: CASSLGGNGAQYF
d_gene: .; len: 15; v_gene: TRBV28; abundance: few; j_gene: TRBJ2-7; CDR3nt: TGTGCCAGCAGTCCTGCGAATGGGGTCGGCTACGAGCAGTACTTC; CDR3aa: CASSPANGVGYEQYF
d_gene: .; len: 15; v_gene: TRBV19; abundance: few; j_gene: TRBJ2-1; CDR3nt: TGTGCCAGTACCAACGGGACGCAGGGCTACAATGAGCAGTTCTTC; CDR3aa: CASTNGTQGYNEQFF
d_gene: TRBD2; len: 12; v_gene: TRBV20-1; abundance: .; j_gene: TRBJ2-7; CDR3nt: TGCAGTGCTAACATGGACGGGGGGGAGCAGTACTTC; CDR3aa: CSANMDGGEQYF
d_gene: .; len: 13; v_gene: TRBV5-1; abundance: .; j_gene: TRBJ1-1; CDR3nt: TGCGCCAGCAGCTTGATCAGTGGCACTGAAGCTTTCTTT; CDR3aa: CASSLISGTEAFF
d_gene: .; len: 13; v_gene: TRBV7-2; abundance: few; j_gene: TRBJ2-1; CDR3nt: TGTGCCAGCAGCTTACCAGGTTTGAATGAGCAGTTCTTC; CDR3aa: CASSLPGLNEQFF
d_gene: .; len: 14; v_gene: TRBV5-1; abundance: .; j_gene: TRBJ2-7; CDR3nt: TGCGCCAGCAGCTCGGGAGCAGGGGCCTACGAGCAGTACTTC; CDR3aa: CASSSGAGAYEQYF
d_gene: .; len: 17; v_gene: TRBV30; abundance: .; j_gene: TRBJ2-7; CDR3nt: TGTGCCTGGAACGACCCGCCCGCAACAAACCCGTTCTACGAGCAGTACTTC; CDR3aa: CAWNDPPATNPFYEQYF
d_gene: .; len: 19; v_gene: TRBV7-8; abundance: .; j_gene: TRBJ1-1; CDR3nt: TGTGCCAGCAGCTTAGAACAAATCTTCCGGGTACCGGCGGGGACTGAAGCTTTCTTT; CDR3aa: CASSLEQIFRVPAGTEAFF
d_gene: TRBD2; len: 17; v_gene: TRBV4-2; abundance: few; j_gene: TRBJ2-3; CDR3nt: TGTGCCAGCAGCCAAGGCCCGTCGGGGACTAGCGGGGATACGCAGTATTTT; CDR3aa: CASSQGPSGTSGDTQYF
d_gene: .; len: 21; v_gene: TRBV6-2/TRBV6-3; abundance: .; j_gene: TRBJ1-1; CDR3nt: TGTGCCAGCAGTTACGGATTCTGGCAGCCCCGACAGCCCGCATCGAACACTGAAGCTTTCTTT; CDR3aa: CASSYGFWQPRQPASNTEAFF
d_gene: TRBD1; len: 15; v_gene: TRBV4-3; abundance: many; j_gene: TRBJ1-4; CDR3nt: TGCGCCAGCAGCCCGGAGACAGGGACAAGGGAAAAACTGTTTTTT; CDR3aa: CASSPETGTREKLFF
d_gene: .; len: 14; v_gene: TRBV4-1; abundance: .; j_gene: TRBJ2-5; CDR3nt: TGCGCCAGCAGCCAATCCTCACGAGAAGAGACCCAGTACTTC; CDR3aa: CASSQSSREETQYF
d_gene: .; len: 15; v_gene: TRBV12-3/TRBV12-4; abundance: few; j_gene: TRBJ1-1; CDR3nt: TGTGCCAGCAGTTTAGTCCCTGGGTCGGGCACTGAAGCTTTCTTT; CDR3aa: CASSLVPGSGTEAFF
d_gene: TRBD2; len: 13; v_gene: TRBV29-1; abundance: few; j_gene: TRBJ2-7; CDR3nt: TGCAGCGTTGCAGCGGGAGGGCCCTACGAGCAGTACTTC; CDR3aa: CSVAAGGPYEQYF
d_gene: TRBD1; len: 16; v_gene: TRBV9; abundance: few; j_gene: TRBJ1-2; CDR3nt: TGTGCCAGCAGCGTAGGGGGGGACAGGGGGCAAGATGGCTACACCTTC; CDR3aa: CASSVGGDRGQDGYTF
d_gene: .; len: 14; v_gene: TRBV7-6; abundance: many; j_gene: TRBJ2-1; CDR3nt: TGTGCCAGCAGCTCCAGACTAGTCTACAATGAGCAGTTCTTC; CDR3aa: CASSSRLVYNEQFF
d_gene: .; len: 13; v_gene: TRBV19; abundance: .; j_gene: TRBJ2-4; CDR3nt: TGTGCCAGTAGTGACACCGGAGAAAGCATTCAGTACTTC; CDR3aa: CASSDTGESIQYF
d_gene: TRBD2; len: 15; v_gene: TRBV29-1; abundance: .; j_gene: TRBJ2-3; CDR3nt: TGCAGCTCGAAGCAAGCGGGGGGGGTTGGAGATACGCAGTATTTT; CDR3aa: CSSKQAGGVGDTQYF